The sequence of this T cell receptor (beta chain) was determined in a study of blood T cells in healthy people across ages. Isolating PBMCs gave at least 6.5 million of these cells per sample. Sample-barcoded 5' priming and a J-beta primer mix drove a second PCR of roughly 6 to 12 cycles. Every single cDNA molecule received a tag from a template-switch adaptor with 12 random nucleotides. TCRdb reprocessed the 5' RACE reads via MiXCR and lists one record per CDR3 protein. The repertoire holds 1.6 million or so distinct CDR3 sequences, with about 32% as singletons. Study observations and caveats: Roughly linear declines in TCR beta diversity per million T cells occurred with age.

Trimming removed 7 bases at V and 9 bases at J, with 13 bases between. The CDR3 is 13 residues long. On this clonotype itself: The antigen is undetermined.

What was sequenced was blood. The TCR comes from a woman aged 25 to 45 in good health. The rearrangement joins TRBV12-3 or TRBV12-4 to TRBJ1-6; weak D call: TRBD1 (5 bases). CDR3 loop: CASILHQGSPLHF. The CDR3 DNA reads TGTGCCAGCATCCTCCACCAGGGTTCACCCCTCCACTTT.